Listed here are 32 T cell receptor beta chains from one sample, sequenced in a study of OX40 agonist ivuxolimab in advanced cancers. The data were produced by immunoSEQ multiplex PCR, yet TCRdb's version contains in-frame clones alone and is incomplete. The sample records over 30,000 clones, roughly 84% being singletons. This sample comprised CD4+ or CD8+ T cells sorted from blood, obtained in a trial of the OX40 agonist ivuxolimab. The receptors derive from an adult with an advanced solid tumor such as melanoma, head and neck, liver or kidney cancer.

This rearrangement joins TRBV5-4 to TRBJ2-1, with no clear D. Trimming removed 4 bases at V and 10 bases at J, with 9 bases between. Germline loops: CDR1 SGHNT, CDR2 YYREEE (reference sequence). This CDR3 has 11 amino acids. The CDR3 DNA reads as TGTGCCAGCAGCCCCGGCCACGAGCAGTTCTTC. The encoded protein is CASSPGHEQFF. Together with reference TRBV5-4 and TRBJ2-1, the CDR3 gives the full variable domain: ETGVTQSPTHLIKTRGQQVTLRCSSQSGHNTVSWYQQALGQGPQFIFQYYREEENGRGNFPPRFSGLQFPNYSSELNVNALELDDSALYLCASSPGHEQFFGPGTRLTVL.

The chain uses TRBV2 and TRBJ1-1, with 10 bases aligning to TRBD1. With 6 bases clipped from V and 4 bases from J, the junction kept 2 bases outside the gene matches. This CDR3 has 13 amino acids. Germline CDR1 is SNHLY and CDR2 is FYNNEI. The CDR3 DNA is TGTGCCAGCAGGGACAGGGGGGTCACTGAAGCTTTCTTT. Translating it yields CASRDRGVTEAFF.

The CDR3: CASSPRSGGEEKLFF. The CDR3, as DNA: TGTGCCAGCTCACCACGGTCAGGGGGTGAGGAAAAACTGTTTTTT. The rearrangement joins TRBV18 to TRBJ1-4; 7 bases line up with TRBD1. This CDR3 contains 15 residues. With 1 base clipped from V and 8 bases from J, the junction kept 7 bases outside the gene matches. CDR1 KGHSH and CDR2 LQKENI come from the germline V gene.

The chain employs TRBV4-2 and TRBJ2-7, with 9 nucleotides matching TRBD1. V dropped 0 bases and J dropped 4; count of bases not matched to a gene: 4. This CDR3 contains 15 residues. The V gene's germline CDR1 is LGHNA and CDR2 YNFKEQ. The CDR3 here is CASSQDRDRAYEQYF. The CDR3 coding sequence is TGTGCCAGCAGCCAAGACCGGGACAGGGCTTACGAGCAGTACTTC.

CDR3 coding DNA: TGTGCCAGCAAACTGAACAGGGGGCGCATTGAAGCTTTCTTT. It translates to CASKLNRGRIEAFF. The chain joins TRBV6-5 to TRBJ1-1, with 9 bases identical to TRBD1. Trimming at V came to 7 bases and at J to 7 bases, leaving 10 bases not matched to a gene. Germline V CDR1 and CDR2: MNHEY, SVGAGI. There are 14 residues in the CDR3.

The chain uses TRBV2 and TRBJ1-5; a possible D gene is TRBD1 (5 bases). The germline V gene has CDR1 SNHLY and CDR2 FYNNEI. The CDR3 loop spans 16 amino acids. Trimming removed 7 bases at V and 1 base at J, with 17 bases between. CDR3 amino acids: CASTRDLGKSNQPQHF. The CDR3 region has the DNA TGTGCCAGCACGCGGGACTTGGGGAAGAGCAATCAGCCCCAGCATTTT. Combining the CDR3 with reference TRBV2 and TRBJ1-5 gives the whole variable domain EPEVTQTPSHQVTQMGQEVILRCVPISNHLYFYWYRQILGQKVEFLVSFYNNEISEKSEIFDDQFSVERPDGSNFTLKIRSTKLEDSAMYFCASTRDLGKSNQPQHFGDGTRLSIL.

This clone has only a few counts. The chain couples TRBV7-2 to TRBJ1-1; D unresolved. V lost 2 bases and J lost 11, with 21 bases in between. The CDR3 extends over 15 amino acids. CDR1 is SGHTA, CDR2 FQGNSA, per germline. CDR3 loop: CASSLSRDLGLFAFF. In nucleotides, the CDR3 is TGTGCCAGCAGCTTATCTCGGGATTTGGGTCTGTTCGCTTTCTTT.

The chain links TRBV5-1 to TRBJ2-7; TRBD1 agrees at 10 bases. The length of the CDR3 is 15 residues. Trimming cost V 3 bases and J 4 bases; bases outside gene matches: 7. CDR1 is SGHRS, CDR2 YFSETQ, per germline. In nucleotides, the CDR3 is TGCGCCAGCAGCTCTAGACAGGGGGCCTCTTACGAGCAGTACTTC. It codes for CASSSRQGASYEQYF. The full variable domain, with the rest looked up from reference TRBV5-1 and TRBJ2-7, is KAGVTQTPRYLIKTRGQQVTLSCSPISGHRSVSWYQQTPGQGLQFLFEYFSETQRNKGNFPGRFSGRQFSNSRSEMNVSTLELGDSALYLCASSSRQGASYEQYFGPGTRLTVT.

The chain links TRBV13 to TRBJ2-7, with 8 bases fitting TRBD2. With V trimmed by 0 bases and J by 0 bases, 13 bases remained unmatched. The germline V gene has CDR1 PRHDT and CDR2 FYEKMQ (reference sequence). The CDR3 sequence is 19 residues long. The CDR3 region has the DNA TGTGCCAGCAGCTTAGGGGCGAACAGGCGGGAGGAACTCTCCTACGAGCAGTACTTC. Translated: CASSLGANRREELSYEQYF.

The chain is built from TRBV5-1 and TRBJ2-7; D is undetermined. Germline CDR1 SGHRS, CDR2 YFSETQ. This CDR3 is 12 amino acids long. The V and J ends lost 2 bases and 0 bases respectively, with 3 bases between them. The CDR3 loop is CASSFISYEQYF. The DNA for the CDR3 is TGCGCCAGCAGCTTTATCTCCTACGAGCAGTACTTC.

The chain carries TRBV15 and TRBJ1-5, with 9 nucleotides matching TRBD1. Germline V gene sequence: CDR1 LNHNV, CDR2 YYDKDF (reference sequence). The CDR3 length is 18 residues. Trimming cost V 0 bases and J 7 bases; bases outside gene matches: 13. In DNA, the CDR3 is TGTGCCACCAGCAGAGAGCGAACGACAGGGGGTGAAGAACAGCCCCAGCATTTT. Translated: CATSRERTTGGEEQPQHF.

The rearrangement links TRBV19 to TRBJ1-1, with 7 bases that match TRBD1. Trimming cost V 6 bases and J 0 bases; bases outside gene matches: 4. The length of the CDR3 is 14 residues. Germline lookup yields CDR1 LNHDA and CDR2 SQIVND (reference sequence). The CDR3 protein is CASRQGQMNTEAFF. The CDR3 nucleotides are TGTGCCAGTAGACAGGGGCAAATGAACACTGAAGCTTTCTTT.

The V call is TRBV5-6, the J call TRBJ2-3; the match to TRBD1 covers 9 bases. Germline loops: CDR1 SGHDT, CDR2 YYEEEE. The CDR3 is 15 amino acids. The trim removed 1 base at V and 4 bases at J, leaving 4 bases unmatched. CDR3 amino acids: CASSLSRTGADTQYF. The CDR3 DNA follows: TGTGCCAGCAGCTTGTCGCGGACAGGGGCAGATACGCAGTATTTT.

This clone appeared a few times. The chain carries TRBV28 and TRBJ1-1, with 10 nucleotides matching TRBD1. Germline values: CDR1 MDHEN, CDR2 SYDVKM. V dropped 7 bases and J dropped 7; count of bases not matched to a gene: 15. The length of the CDR3 is 16 residues. The CDR3 is CASIPPSGQGFVEAFF. The CDR3, as DNA: TGTGCCAGCATCCCCCCCTCGGGACAGGGGTTTGTTGAAGCTTTCTTT.

The V call is TRBV18, the J call TRBJ2-2; D ambiguous. V lost 1 base, J lost 4 bases, and 10 bases lay in between. CDR3 length: 15 residues. Germline loops: CDR1 KGHSH, CDR2 LQKENI. Written as DNA, the CDR3 is TGTGCCAGCTCACCACAAGGACCGAGCACCGGGGAGCTGTTTTTT. This gives the protein CASSPQGPSTGELFF. The entire variable domain, with the rest obtained from reference TRBV18 and TRBJ2-2, is as follows: NAGVMQNPRHLVRRRGQEARLRCSPMKGHSHVYWYRQLPEEGLKFMVYLQKENIIDESGMPKERFSAEFPKEGPSILRIQQVVRGDSAAYFCASSPQGPSTGELFFGEGSRLTVL.

The J gene is TRBJ2-2, the V gene TRBV10-3, with D possibly called TRBD1 or TRBD2 (5 bases each). The CDR3 runs 14 residues. In germline, CDR1 is ENHRY, CDR2 SYGVKD. The V and J ends lost 6 bases and 2 bases respectively, with 10 bases between them. In DNA form, the CDR3 reads TGTGCCATCAGAGGGGACGGAAACACCGGGGAGCTGTTTTTT. As protein: CAIRGDGNTGELFF.

CDR3 protein: CASSIGWGSSTDTQYF. In DNA form, the CDR3 reads TGTGCCAGTAGTATAGGTTGGGGGTCAAGCACAGATACGCAGTATTTT. The chain has TRBV19 and TRBJ2-3; D may be TRBD1 or TRBD2 (5 bases each). V shed 1 base and J shed 0 bases, with 11 bases lying between them. The CDR3 runs 16 residues. Germline-derived CDR1 and CDR2 are LNHDA and SQIVND (reference sequence).

The V and J genes are TRBV18 and TRBJ2-1; 7 nucleotides align to TRBD2. The CDR3 has 15 amino acids. Germline lookup yields CDR1 KGHSH and CDR2 LQKENI. Trimming cost V 7 bases and J 2 bases; bases outside gene matches: 8. The CDR3 nucleotides read TGTGCCAGCTTCACGGGGGGATCCGCCTACAATGAGCAGTTCTTC. This codes for CASFTGGSAYNEQFF.

This rearrangement joins TRBV4-2 to TRBJ2-6; D gene uncertain. CDR3 length: 15 amino acids. Trimming stripped 5 bases from V and 0 bases from J, with 8 bases between. In germline, CDR1 is LGHNA, CDR2 YNFKEQ. As DNA, the CDR3 is TGTGCCAGCAGCGGCGCAAACTCTGGGGCCAACGTCCTGACTTTC. It specifies CASSGANSGANVLTF.

The rearrangement links TRBV15 to TRBJ2-1; the D is unclear. V was cut by 2 bases and J by 0 bases, with 11 bases left in between. Germline V gives CDR1 LNHNV, CDR2 YYDKDF (reference sequence). The CDR3 sequence is 16 residues long. The CDR3 sequence is CATSRTTSNSYNEQFF. The CDR3 region has the DNA TGTGCCACCAGCAGAACGACTTCGAACTCCTACAATGAGCAGTTCTTC.

CDR3 sequence: CASSAAVDANTGELFF. The CDR3 DNA sequence: TGTGCCAGCAGTGCGGCAGTAGACGCGAACACCGGGGAGCTGTTTTTT. The genes are TRBV6-1 and TRBJ2-2; D gene unclear. This CDR3 comprises 16 residues. The germline CDR1 and CDR2 sequences are MNHNS and SASEGT. V was cut by 4 bases and J by 0 bases, with 12 bases left in between.

The chain links TRBV2 to TRBJ2-3; D call uncertain. Germline V CDR1 and CDR2: SNHLY, FYNNEI. The V end lost 7 bases, the J end lost 2 bases, and 13 bases lay between the germline ends. This CDR3 comprises 14 residues. In nucleotides, the CDR3 is TGTGCCAGCAAAACGGCCTGGCTCACAGATACGCAGTATTTT. Encoded protein: CASKTAWLTDTQYF.

This clone appeared a single time. The V gene is TRBV10-2, the J gene TRBJ1-5; D remains unclear. V dropped 4 bases and J dropped 3 bases, with 10 bases sitting between them. CDR1 is WSHSY and CDR2 is SAAADI in the germline V gene. This CDR3 contains 14 residues. CDR3 amino acids: CASSGLNPNQPQHF. The CDR3 DNA reads as TGCGCCAGCAGTGGTCTGAATCCCAATCAGCCCCAGCATTTT.

This chain links TRBV2 with TRBJ1-2, with D maybe TRBD1 (5 bases). Trimming shortened V by 6 bases and J by 4 bases, and 12 bases separated the two germline ends. Germline CDR1 reads SNHLY; CDR2 reads FYNNEI. There are 13 residues in the CDR3. CDR3 protein: CASSARQFYGYTF. The CDR3 DNA reads TGTGCCAGCAGCGCCCGACAGTTCTATGGCTACACCTTC.

The rearrangement joins TRBV19 to TRBJ2-7, with D possibly TRBD2 on 5 matching bases. The CDR3 contains 16 residues. V lost 2 bases, J lost 4 bases, and 18 bases lay in between. CDR1 is LNHDA, CDR2 SQIVND, per germline (reference sequence). Written as DNA, the CDR3 is TGTGCCAGTAGTATACTCGGCGGCGGAGAGCGGTACGAGCAGTACTTC. Protein product: CASSILGGGERYEQYF.

This clone was counted a single time. This chain uses TRBV7-6 with TRBJ2-1, with a possible D match to TRBD1 (5 bases). Germline values: CDR1 SGHVS, CDR2 FNYEAQ. The CDR3 contains 15 residues. The ends were cut back, 5 bases at V and 8 bases at J, with 19 bases in the middle. The CDR3 DNA follows: TGTGCCAGCAGCCCATTAGGGGCCCCGGTCCATGAGCAGTTCTTC. It encodes CASSPLGAPVHEQFF.

The rearrangement links TRBV28 to TRBJ2-7, with 8 positions matching TRBD1. With 7 bases clipped from V and 3 bases from J, the junction kept 8 bases outside the gene matches. The CDR3 is 14 residues long. Germline V gene sequence: CDR1 MDHEN, CDR2 SYDVKM. This chain's CDR3 is CASTGQGEIYEQYF. The DNA for the CDR3 is TGTGCCAGCACCGGACAGGGAGAGATCTACGAGCAGTACTTC.

The CDR3 spells CASSLVGEQYF. The CDR3, as DNA: TGTGCCAGCAGCTTGGTGGGCGAGCAGTACTTC. This chain connects TRBV11-2 to TRBJ2-7; no clear D. Trimming removed 3 bases from V and 6 bases from J, with 6 bases in between. The CDR3 covers 11 residues. Germline assignment: CDR1 SGHAT and CDR2 FQNNGV.

This sequence joins TRBV5-6 and TRBJ2-7; D remains unclear. The length of the CDR3 is 13 residues. The ends were cut back, 7 bases at V and 6 bases at J, with 17 bases in the middle. Looked up from germline, CDR1 is SGHDT and CDR2 is YYEEEE. The CDR3 DNA reads as TGTGCCAGCGGGCAAGTGATCTTCGGCGAGCAGTACTTC. It specifies CASGQVIFGEQYF.

The chain has TRBV9 and TRBJ1-5; D is possibly TRBD1 (5 bases). Germline assignment: CDR1 SGDLS and CDR2 YYNGEE. The CDR3 has 15 amino acids. Between the trimmed V and J ends, which lost 0 bases and 3 bases, there was a span of 10 bases. The CDR3 loop is CASSVGGTANQPQHF. The CDR3 coding sequence is TGTGCCAGCAGCGTAGGGGGGACTGCCAATCAGCCCCAGCATTTT.

The table lists this clone with a count of one. The chain is built from TRBV10-2 and TRBJ2-1; the match to TRBD1 covers 9 bases. Germline V CDR1 and CDR2: WSHSY, SAAADI. After removal of 6 bases from V and 10 bases from J, the junction contained 7 bases not matched to a gene. CDR3 length equals 13 residues. In nucleotides, the CDR3 is TGCGCCAGCAGCGGACAGGGGTCGTCCGAGCAGTTCTTC. It yields the protein CASSGQGSSEQFF.

CDR3 amino acids: CASSLSLDEQFF. CDR3 DNA sequence: TGCGCCAGCAGCTTATCCTTAGATGAGCAGTTCTTC. The V call is TRBV5-1, the J call TRBJ2-1; D gene unclear. In germline, CDR1 is SGHRS, CDR2 YFSETQ. The CDR3 covers 12 residues. The V end lost 2 bases, the J end lost 8 bases, and 8 bases lay between the germline ends.